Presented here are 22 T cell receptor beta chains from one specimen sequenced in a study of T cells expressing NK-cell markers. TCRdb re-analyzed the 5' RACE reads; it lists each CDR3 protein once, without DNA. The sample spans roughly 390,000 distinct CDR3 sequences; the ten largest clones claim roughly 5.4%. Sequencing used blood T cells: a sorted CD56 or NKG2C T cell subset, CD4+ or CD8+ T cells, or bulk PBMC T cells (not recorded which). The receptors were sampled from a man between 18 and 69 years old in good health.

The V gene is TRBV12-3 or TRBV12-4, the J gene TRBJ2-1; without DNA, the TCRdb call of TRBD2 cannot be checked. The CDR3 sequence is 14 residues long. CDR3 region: CASSLWTNLSEQFF.

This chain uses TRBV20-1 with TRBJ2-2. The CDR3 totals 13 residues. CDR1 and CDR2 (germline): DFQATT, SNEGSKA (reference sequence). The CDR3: CSAPRLVTGELFF.

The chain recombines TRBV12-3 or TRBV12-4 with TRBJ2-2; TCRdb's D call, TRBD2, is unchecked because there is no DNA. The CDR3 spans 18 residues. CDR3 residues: CASSLNILRLANTGELFF.

The CDR3 sequence is CASSHLTGGSYEQYF. V is TRBV6-1 and J is TRBJ2-7; the TRBD1 assignment by TCRdb is unverifiable without DNA. Germline V gives CDR1 MNHNS, CDR2 SASEGT. There are 15 residues in the CDR3.

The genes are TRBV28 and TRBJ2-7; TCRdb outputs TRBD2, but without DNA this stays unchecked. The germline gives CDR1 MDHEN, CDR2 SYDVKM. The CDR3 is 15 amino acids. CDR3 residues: CASSFPLAGENEQYF.

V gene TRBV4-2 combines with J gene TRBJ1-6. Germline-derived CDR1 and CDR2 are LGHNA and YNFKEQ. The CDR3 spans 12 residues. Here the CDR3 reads CASSQEIQPLHF.

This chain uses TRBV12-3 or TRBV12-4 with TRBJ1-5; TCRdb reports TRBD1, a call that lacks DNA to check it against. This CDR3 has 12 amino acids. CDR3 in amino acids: CASRTGNQPQHF.

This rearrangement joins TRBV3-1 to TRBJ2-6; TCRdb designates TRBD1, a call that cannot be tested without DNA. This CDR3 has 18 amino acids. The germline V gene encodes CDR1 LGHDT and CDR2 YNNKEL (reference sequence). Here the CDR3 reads CASSLYRGISSGANVLTF.

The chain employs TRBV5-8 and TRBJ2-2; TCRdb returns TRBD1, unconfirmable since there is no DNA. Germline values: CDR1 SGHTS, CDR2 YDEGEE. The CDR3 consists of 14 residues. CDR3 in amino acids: CASRRGPHTGELFF.

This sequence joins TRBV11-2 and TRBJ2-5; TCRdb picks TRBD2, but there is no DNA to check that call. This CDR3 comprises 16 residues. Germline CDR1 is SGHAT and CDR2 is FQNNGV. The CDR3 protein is CASSLGGRGDSETQYF.

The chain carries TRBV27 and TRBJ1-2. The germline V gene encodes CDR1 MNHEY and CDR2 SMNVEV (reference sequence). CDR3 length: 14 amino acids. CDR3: CASSRDIFNYGYTF.

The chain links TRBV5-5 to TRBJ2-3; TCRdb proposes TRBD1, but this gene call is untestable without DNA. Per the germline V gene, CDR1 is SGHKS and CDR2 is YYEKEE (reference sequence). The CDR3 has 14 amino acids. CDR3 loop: CASSSGGGGDTQYF.

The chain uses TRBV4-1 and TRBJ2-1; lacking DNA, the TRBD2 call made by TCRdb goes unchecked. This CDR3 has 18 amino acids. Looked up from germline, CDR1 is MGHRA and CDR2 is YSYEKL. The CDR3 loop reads CASSQDPSLAGYYNEQFF.

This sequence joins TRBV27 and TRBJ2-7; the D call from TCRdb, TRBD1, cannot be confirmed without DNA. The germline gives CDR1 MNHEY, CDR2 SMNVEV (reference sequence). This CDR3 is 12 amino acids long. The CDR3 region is CRWRTEGEEQYF.

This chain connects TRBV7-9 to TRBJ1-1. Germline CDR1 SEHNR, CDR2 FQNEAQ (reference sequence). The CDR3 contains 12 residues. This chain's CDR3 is CASRLEGTEAFF.

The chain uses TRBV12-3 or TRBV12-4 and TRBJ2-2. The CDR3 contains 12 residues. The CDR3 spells CASRGQVGELFF.

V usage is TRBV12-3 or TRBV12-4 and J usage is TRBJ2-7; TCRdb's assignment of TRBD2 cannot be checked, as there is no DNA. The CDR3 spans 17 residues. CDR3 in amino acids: CASSLRRTAIGGYEQYF.

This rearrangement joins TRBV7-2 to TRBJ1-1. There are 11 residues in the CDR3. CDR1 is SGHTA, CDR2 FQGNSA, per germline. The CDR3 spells CASSSARKAFF. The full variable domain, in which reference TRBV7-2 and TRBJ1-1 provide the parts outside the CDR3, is GAGVSQSPSNKVTEKGKDVELRCDPISGHTALYWYRQSLGQGLEFLIYFQGNSAPDKSGLPSDRFSAERTGGSVSTLTIQRTQQEDSAVYLCASSSARKAFFGQGTRLTVV.

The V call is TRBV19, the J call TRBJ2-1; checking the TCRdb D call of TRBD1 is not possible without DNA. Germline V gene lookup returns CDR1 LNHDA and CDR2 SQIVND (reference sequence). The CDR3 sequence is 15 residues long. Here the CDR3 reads CASSIDDNRYNEQFF.

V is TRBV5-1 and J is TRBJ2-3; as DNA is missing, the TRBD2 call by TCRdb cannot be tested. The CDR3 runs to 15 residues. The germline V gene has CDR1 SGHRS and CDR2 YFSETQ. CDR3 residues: CASSYTTSGWYTQYF.

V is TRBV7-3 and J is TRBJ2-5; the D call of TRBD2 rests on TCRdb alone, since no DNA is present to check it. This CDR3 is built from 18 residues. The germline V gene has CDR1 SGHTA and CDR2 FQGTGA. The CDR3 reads CASSLKGIPERGQETQYF.

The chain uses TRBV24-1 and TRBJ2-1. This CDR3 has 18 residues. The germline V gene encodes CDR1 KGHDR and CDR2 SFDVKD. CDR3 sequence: CATSDLSGRRVQFSEQFF.